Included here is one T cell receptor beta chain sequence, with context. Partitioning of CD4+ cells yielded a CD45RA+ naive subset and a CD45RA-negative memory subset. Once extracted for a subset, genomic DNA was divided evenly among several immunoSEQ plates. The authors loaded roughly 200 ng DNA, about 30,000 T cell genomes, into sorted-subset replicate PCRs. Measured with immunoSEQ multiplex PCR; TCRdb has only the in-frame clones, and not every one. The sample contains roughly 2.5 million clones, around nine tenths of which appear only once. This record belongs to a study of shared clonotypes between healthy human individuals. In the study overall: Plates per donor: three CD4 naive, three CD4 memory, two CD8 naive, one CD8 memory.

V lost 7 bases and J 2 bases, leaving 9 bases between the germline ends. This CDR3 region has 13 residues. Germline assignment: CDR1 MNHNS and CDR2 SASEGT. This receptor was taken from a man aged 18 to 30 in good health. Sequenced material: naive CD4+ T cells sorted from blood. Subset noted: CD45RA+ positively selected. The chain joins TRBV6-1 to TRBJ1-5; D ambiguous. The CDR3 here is CASTQARNQPQHF. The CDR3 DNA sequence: TGTGCCAGCACCCAGGCCCGCAATCAGCCCCAGCATTTT.